A selection of T cell receptor beta chains follows, all from one sample in a study of blood T cell repertoires in COVID-19. Libraries were prepared by immunoSEQ multiplex PCR; TCRdb keeps only in-frame clonotypes and omits some of them. Here the sample spans around 260,000 clones, 91% being singletons. The sample consisted of peripheral blood. The receptor set was obtained from a young adult with COVID-19, enrolled during active disease. Each CDR3 is given with its conserved first and last residue. Fields, in order: CDR3 protein, CDR3 DNA, D gene, clone size, J gene, V gene. A D gene is named only where the DNA matches it firmly. Rows give clone size only sometimes, using once, few, many, or a class for an expanded clone.

cdr3_aa: CASSSLSWSRDEQYF
cdr3_nt: TGTGCCAGCAGCTCCCTCTCTTGGAGTCGGGACGAGCAGTACTTC
d_call: .
clone_size: once
j_call: TRBJ2-7
v_call: TRBV5-6

cdr3_aa: CASSAGTSGSGEQYF
cdr3_nt: TGTGCCAGCAGCGCCGGGACTAGCGGGAGTGGAGAGCAGTACTTC
d_call: TRBD2
clone_size: .
j_call: TRBJ2-7
v_call: TRBV9

cdr3_aa: CASSLGQGATEAFF
cdr3_nt: TGTGCCAGCAGCTTGGGGCAGGGGGCGACTGAAGCTTTCTTT
d_call: TRBD1
clone_size: .
j_call: TRBJ1-1
v_call: TRBV5-6

cdr3_aa: CASSLSTGSYEQYF
cdr3_nt: TGTGCCAGCAGCTTGTCGACAGGATCCTACGAGCAGTACTTC
d_call: .
clone_size: .
j_call: TRBJ2-7
v_call: TRBV5-4

cdr3_aa: CASSESGRAYEQYF
cdr3_nt: TGTGCCAGCAGCGAGAGCGGGAGGGCCTACGAGCAGTACTTC
d_call: TRBD2
clone_size: .
j_call: TRBJ2-7
v_call: TRBV7-2

cdr3_aa: CASSLSGPTDTQYF
cdr3_nt: TGCGCCAGCAGCTTAAGCGGGCCCACAGATACGCAGTATTTT
d_call: .
clone_size: .
j_call: TRBJ2-3
v_call: TRBV5-1

cdr3_aa: CASSYGRQGDQPQHF
cdr3_nt: TGTGCCAGCAGTTACGGGCGGCAGGGGGATCAGCCCCAGCATTTT
d_call: TRBD1
clone_size: .
j_call: TRBJ1-5
v_call: TRBV6-5

cdr3_aa: CASSLEAGRNGYTF
cdr3_nt: TGTGCCAGCAGCTTAGAGGCGGGGCGCAACGGCTACACCTTC
d_call: .
clone_size: .
j_call: TRBJ1-2
v_call: TRBV7-9

cdr3_aa: CASSEENTIYF
cdr3_nt: TGTGCCAGCAGTGAGGAGAACACCATATATTTT
d_call: .
clone_size: .
j_call: TRBJ1-3
v_call: TRBV2

cdr3_aa: CASSPTGSTDTQYF
cdr3_nt: TGTGCCAGTAGTCCCACAGGGAGCACAGATACGCAGTATTTT
d_call: .
clone_size: .
j_call: TRBJ2-3
v_call: TRBV19

cdr3_aa: CASSYSSGDSSYEQYF
cdr3_nt: TGTGCCAGCAGTTACTCTAGCGGGGACAGCTCCTACGAGCAGTACTTC
d_call: .
clone_size: .
j_call: TRBJ2-7
v_call: TRBV6-2/TRBV6-3

cdr3_aa: CSVWEGGYLNTEAFF
cdr3_nt: TGCAGCGTTTGGGAGGGGGGCTATCTTAACACTGAAGCTTTCTTT
d_call: .
clone_size: .
j_call: TRBJ1-1
v_call: TRBV29-1

cdr3_aa: CASSRTLETSSYEQYF
cdr3_nt: TGTGCCAGCAGCCGAACGTTGGAGACTAGCAGCTACGAGCAGTACTTC
d_call: TRBD2
clone_size: .
j_call: TRBJ2-7
v_call: TRBV11-2

cdr3_aa: CATATANYGYTF
cdr3_nt: TGTGCCACCGCTACAGCAAACTATGGCTACACCTTC
d_call: .
clone_size: few
j_call: TRBJ1-2
v_call: TRBV2

cdr3_aa: CASSQVRGLVPYSEQFF
cdr3_nt: TGTGCCAGCAGCCAAGTAAGGGGACTAGTCCCCTACAGTGAGCAGTTCTTC
d_call: TRBD2
clone_size: .
j_call: TRBJ2-1
v_call: TRBV3-1/TRBV3-2